The subject of this entry is one T cell receptor (beta chain). The antigen remains undetermined. V dropped 6 bases and J dropped 2; count of bases not matched to a gene: 6. Germline V lookup: CDR1 MNHEY, CDR2 SVGAGI. The length of the CDR3 is 15 residues. Repertoires were generated with immunoSEQ multiplex PCR, while TCRdb's copy carries only in-frame clones and drops some. The sample has about 120,000 clones; just over 90% are singletons. These data belong to a study of T cell responses to AZD1222 COVID-19 vaccine. Findings and limits, study-wide: Rises in breadth and depth of Spike-specific TCRs came after two AZD1222 doses.

V is TRBV6-5 and J is TRBJ2-7; TRBD2 matches at 11 bases. Sequenced here: peripheral blood, sampled 28 days after the second AZD1222 dose. The TCR comes from an adult who received the AZD1222 COVID-19 vaccine. The CDR3 protein is CASRRTSGPTYEQYF. In nucleotides, the CDR3 is TGTGCCAGCAGACGGACTAGCGGGCCCACCTACGAGCAGTACTTC.